Listed below are T cell receptor beta chains from one sample, sequenced in a study of T cells after yellow fever vaccination. TCRdb re-analysed the 5' RACE reads in MiXCR, keeping a single row per CDR3 protein. The sample has some 170,000 distinct CDR3 sequences, roughly 8.8% seen once. Sample: CD8+ T cells sorted from PBMCs, taken 45 days after the yellow fever booster vaccination. The receptor set was obtained from a man between 18 and 29 years old who received the YFV17D yellow fever vaccine. CDR3s include the opening cysteine and the closing phenylalanine or tryptophan. A D gene is named only where the DNA matches it firmly. Only some rows state a clone size, as once, few, many or a class for expanded clones.

d_call	v_call	clone_size	j_call	cdr3_nt	cdr3_aa
NA	TRBV5-4	few	TRBJ1-1	TGTGCCAGCAGCCCAGGGTCGGACACTGAAGCTTTCTTT	CASSPGSDTEAFF
TRBD1	TRBV25-1	few	TRBJ1-1	TGTGCCAGCTCAGTGACCCCCGGGGACAGTACGAAAGACCAAGCTTTCTTT	CASSVTPGDSTKDQAFF
TRBD1	TRBV20-1	few	TRBJ1-6	TGCAGTGCTTGGACACAGGGGAACCCAGGGTCGCCCCTCCACTTT	CSAWTQGNPGSPLHF
NA	TRBV15	NA	TRBJ1-3	TGTGCCACCAGCCCGAAGAATGGAAACACCATATATTTT	CATSPKNGNTIYF
NA	TRBV29-1	few	TRBJ1-2	TGCAGCGTTGTGTCCGAGGATGGCTACACCTTC	CSVVSEDGYTF
NA	TRBV6-6	few	TRBJ1-2	TGTGCCAGCAGTTACTCGGCAGGGGCGGACTATGGCTACACCTTC	CASSYSAGADYGYTF
NA	TRBV5-1	NA	TRBJ2-3	TGCGCCAGCCCGAGACAGAACGAGGGCACAGATACGCAGTATTTT	CASPRQNEGTDTQYF
NA	TRBV4-1	few	TRBJ1-1	TGCGCCAGCAGCCCCGAAGCGGGAAGGCGAACTGAAGCTTTCTTT	CASSPEAGRRTEAFF
NA	TRBV7-9	NA	TRBJ1-6	TGTGCCAGCAGCTTATGGGGTAACGAGAATAATTCACCCCTCCACTTT	CASSLWGNENNSPLHF
NA	TRBV13	NA	TRBJ2-7	TGTGCCAGCAGCTTAGAGAACGAGCAGTACTTC	CASSLENEQYF
TRBD2	TRBV20-1	medium-sized	TRBJ2-3	TGCAGTGCTAGAGAAATTACCAGCGGGGGGCTGAGCACAGATACGCAGTATTTT	CSAREITSGGLSTDTQYF
NA	TRBV7-9	few	TRBJ2-1	TGTGCCAGCAGCCCTACCTGGAGGGGGTCCTACAATGAGCAGTTCTTC	CASSPTWRGSYNEQFF
NA	TRBV5-6	NA	TRBJ2-5	TGTGCCAGCAGCTTCGGGTCTTACCAAGAGACCCAGTACTTC	CASSFGSYQETQYF
NA	TRBV12-3/TRBV12-4	few	TRBJ2-1	TGTGCCAGCAGCCCAGGCGCGGGGAGCTCCTACAATGAGCAGTTCTTC	CASSPGAGSSYNEQFF
NA	TRBV28	few	TRBJ1-4	TGTGCCAGCAGTCCCCAGGTACTCGCCGCGACTAATGAAAAACTGTTTTTT	CASSPQVLAATNEKLFF
NA	TRBV7-8	few	TRBJ2-3	TGTGCCAGCAGCACCCGAGGGTGGAGGTCGGCAGATACGCAGTATTTT	CASSTRGWRSADTQYF
NA	TRBV2	NA	TRBJ1-1	TGTGCCAGCAGGGTGGGGTTCACTGAAGCTTTCTTT	CASRVGFTEAFF
NA	TRBV12-3/TRBV12-4	few	TRBJ2-4	TGTGCCAGCAGTCCGGTCGGACTGGTCAAAAACATTCAGTACTTC	CASSPVGLVKNIQYF
NA	TRBV19	few	TRBJ2-1	TGTGCCAGTAGTATAGTCGCACAGGGTAATGAGCAGTTCTTC	CASSIVAQGNEQFF
NA	TRBV6-2/TRBV6-3	NA	TRBJ2-1	TGTGCCAGCAGTTACGCGCTAGGGAATGAGCAGTTCTTC	CASSYALGNEQFF
NA	TRBV7-9	NA	TRBJ1-5	TGTGCCAGCAGCTTAGCAGCAGGGCCCTGGCCCCAGCATTTT	CASSLAAGPWPQHF
NA	TRBV5-6	NA	TRBJ1-3	TGTGCCAGCAGCTTGGTTAGCCGCACGGCGGGAAACACCATATATTTT	CASSLVSRTAGNTIYF
NA	TRBV6-6	NA	TRBJ2-6	TGTGCCAGCATCGCCGGGGCCAACGTCCTGACTTTC	CASIAGANVLTF
NA	TRBV6-5	few	TRBJ2-2	TGTGCCAGCAGTTATGGGCCGACGGGGGAGCTGTTTTTT	CASSYGPTGELFF
NA	TRBV20-1	NA	TRBJ2-1	TGCAGTGCAGGGGGTAATGAGCAGTTCTTC	CSAGGNEQFF
TRBD2	TRBV7-9	few	TRBJ2-1	TGTGCCAGCAGCCCGACTCGGGGGGGCCCCTACAATGAGCAGTTCTTC	CASSPTRGGPYNEQFF
TRBD1	TRBV6-2/TRBV6-3	few	TRBJ2-3	TGTGCCAGCAGTTCCGGACAGGGGGCTACAGATACGCAGTATTTT	CASSSGQGATDTQYF
NA	TRBV28	NA	TRBJ2-3	TGTGCCAGCAGTTGGGCACATGGCACAGATACGCAGTATTTT	CASSWAHGTDTQYF
NA	TRBV27	few	TRBJ1-2	TGTGCCAGCAGTCTTGATCGTTCGGGCGGCTACACCTTC	CASSLDRSGGYTF
NA	TRBV19	few	TRBJ1-1	TGTGCCAGTAGGGGGTATAGCCTTGAAGCTTTCTTT	CASRGYSLEAFF
NA	TRBV27	NA	TRBJ2-1	TGTGCCAGCAGTTTATCGGTCGAATGGAATGATGAGCAGTTCTTC	CASSLSVEWNDEQFF
NA	TRBV5-1	many	TRBJ2-7	TGCGCCAGCAGCTTCGGGGTTTCCTACGAGCAGTACTTC	CASSFGVSYEQYF
TRBD2	TRBV7-9	few	TRBJ2-1	TGTGCCAGCAGCGCTATGCTAGCGGGGCCTGGGGATGAGCAGTTCTTC	CASSAMLAGPGDEQFF
NA	TRBV7-9	few	TRBJ1-4	TGTGCCAGCAGCTCAGGTCGTCTCGCCGCAACTAATGAAAAACTGTTTTTT	CASSSGRLAATNEKLFF
TRBD1	TRBV4-1	NA	TRBJ1-1	TGCGCCAGCAGCCAAGTTAAGACAGGGTGGACTGAAGCTTTCTTT	CASSQVKTGWTEAFF
NA	TRBV9	NA	TRBJ1-6	TGTGCCAGCAGTGCAGGACGGGATAATTCACCCCTCCACTTT	CASSAGRDNSPLHF
NA	TRBV7-2	few	TRBJ1-5	TGTGCCAGCAGCGAAAGCAGTAATAGCAATCAGCCCCAGCATTTT	CASSESSNSNQPQHF
TRBD1	TRBV9	NA	TRBJ1-1	TGTGCCAGCAGCGCTAACAGGGGGCGGAACACTGAAGCTTTCTTT	CASSANRGRNTEAFF
TRBD1	TRBV6-5	NA	TRBJ2-3	TGTGCCAGCAGTTACCGAGGCAGGGGGACAGATACGCAGTATTTT	CASSYRGRGTDTQYF
NA	TRBV30	few	TRBJ1-3	TGTGCCTGGAGCCAGGGTGACGGAAACACCATATATTTT	CAWSQGDGNTIYF
TRBD2	TRBV24-1	NA	TRBJ2-3	TGTGCCACCAGTGACGGGGGGGCAGATACGCAGTATTTT	CATSDGGADTQYF
TRBD1	TRBV25-1	once	TRBJ1-2	TGTGCCAGCAGTGGACAGGGGGAAGGCTACACCTTC	CASSGQGEGYTF
NA	TRBV2	NA	TRBJ1-1	TGTGCCAGCAGTGAGGGGGACCCGGGAGTGAGTTGGAACACTGAAGCTTTCTTT	CASSEGDPGVSWNTEAFF
NA	TRBV7-9	few	TRBJ1-1	TGTGCCAGCAGCTTCGAAAGGGACGGCACTGAAGCTTTCTTT	CASSFERDGTEAFF
NA	TRBV6-2/TRBV6-3	NA	TRBJ1-1	TGTGCCAGCAGTTATTGGGTGAACACTGATGCTTTCTTT	CASSYWVNTDAFF
NA	TRBV7-3	NA	TRBJ2-1	TGTGCCAGCAGCTTAGCGGCCGGGAGATCTTATGAGCAGTTCTTC	CASSLAAGRSYEQFF
NA	TRBV14	NA	TRBJ1-2	TGTGCCAGCAGCCAGCAGGGTGGTGCCTATGGCTACACCTTC	CASSQQGGAYGYTF
TRBD1	TRBV14	many	TRBJ1-1	TGTGCCAGCAGCCTAGGAGGGGGCTTAGCCCGTGAAGCTTTCTTT	CASSLGGGLAREAFF
NA	TRBV3-1	NA	TRBJ2-7	TGTGCCAGCAGCCACGGACTGACAGAGTTCTACGAGCAGTACTTC	CASSHGLTEFYEQYF
NA	TRBV4-1	many	TRBJ2-7	TGCGCCAGCAGCCAAGCCGGACAGACCCCTGGGCAGTACTTC	CASSQAGQTPGQYF
TRBD2	TRBV7-2	NA	TRBJ2-1	TGTGCCAGCAGCGTCACCGGGGGGGCGAGTAATGAGCAGTTCTTC	CASSVTGGASNEQFF
NA	TRBV29-1	NA	TRBJ2-5	TGCAGCGTCACGAAATGGGGCGACAACCAAGAGACCCAGTACTTC	CSVTKWGDNQETQYF
NA	TRBV4-1	NA	TRBJ1-1	TGCGCCAGCACTACCTTATCCGGGCAAGCTTTCTTT	CASTTLSGQAFF
NA	TRBV19	NA	TRBJ2-7	TGTGCCAGTAGTATAGCCGAAGCAAACGAGCAGTACTTC	CASSIAEANEQYF
NA	TRBV4-3	NA	TRBJ2-3	TGCGCCAGCAGCCAAAGGTGGTCAGAGGGCACAGATACGCAGTATTTT	CASSQRWSEGTDTQYF
NA	TRBV5-1	few	TRBJ1-2	TGCGCCAGCAGCTTGTGGGGTAAAAGGGCTAACTATGGCTACACCTTC	CASSLWGKRANYGYTF
NA	TRBV6-5	few	TRBJ1-2	TGTGCCAGCAGTTACGAGGCAGGGGAGGGCTATGGCTACACCTTC	CASSYEAGEGYGYTF